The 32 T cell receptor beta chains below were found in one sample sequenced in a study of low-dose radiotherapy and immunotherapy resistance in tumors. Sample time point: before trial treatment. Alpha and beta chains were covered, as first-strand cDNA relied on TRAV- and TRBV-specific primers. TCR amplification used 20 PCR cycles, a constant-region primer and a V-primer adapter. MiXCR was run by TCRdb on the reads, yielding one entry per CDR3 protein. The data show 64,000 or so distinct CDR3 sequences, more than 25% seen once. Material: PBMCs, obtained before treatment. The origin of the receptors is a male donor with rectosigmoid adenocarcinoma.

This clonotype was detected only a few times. The CDR3 DNA reads as TGTGCCAGCAGCGCCGGACAGGGGGCTAACACAGATACGCAGTATTTT. Protein: CASSAGQGANTDTQYF. This chain links TRBV3-1 with TRBJ2-3; 11 nucleotides line up with TRBD1. Losses at the gene ends were 5 bases for V and 2 bases for J; bases not matched to a gene: 6. Germline-derived CDR1 and CDR2 are LGHDT and YNNKEL (reference sequence). The CDR3 sequence is 16 residues long.

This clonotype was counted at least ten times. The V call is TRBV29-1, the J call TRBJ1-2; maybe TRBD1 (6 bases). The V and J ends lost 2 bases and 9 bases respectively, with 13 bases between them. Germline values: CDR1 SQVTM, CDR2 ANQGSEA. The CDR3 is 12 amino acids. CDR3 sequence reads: CSVERGVGSYTF. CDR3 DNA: TGCAGCGTTGAAAGGGGGGTAGGGAGCTACACCTTC.

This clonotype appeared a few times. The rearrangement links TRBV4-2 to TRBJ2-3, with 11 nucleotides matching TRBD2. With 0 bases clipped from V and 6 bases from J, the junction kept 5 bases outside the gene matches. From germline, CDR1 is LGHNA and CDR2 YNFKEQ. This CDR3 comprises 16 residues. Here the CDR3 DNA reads TGTGCCAGCAGCCAAGATGGGGCTAGCGGGAGGGATACGCAGTATTTT. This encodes CASSQDGASGRDTQYF.

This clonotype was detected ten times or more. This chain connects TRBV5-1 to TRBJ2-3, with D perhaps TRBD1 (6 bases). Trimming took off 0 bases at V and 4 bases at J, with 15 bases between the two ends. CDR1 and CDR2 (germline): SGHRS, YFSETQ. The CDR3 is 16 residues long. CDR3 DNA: TGCGCCAGCAGCTTGGACAGGGTGGGCGTTTCAGATACGCAGTATTTT. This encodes CASSLDRVGVSDTQYF.

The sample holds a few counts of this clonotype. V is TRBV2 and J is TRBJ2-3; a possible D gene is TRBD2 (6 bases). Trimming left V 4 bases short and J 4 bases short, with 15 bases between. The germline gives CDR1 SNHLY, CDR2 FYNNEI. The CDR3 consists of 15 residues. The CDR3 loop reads CASSVGGIRADTQYF. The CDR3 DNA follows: TGTGCCAGCAGTGTCGGGGGAATACGGGCAGATACGCAGTATTTT.

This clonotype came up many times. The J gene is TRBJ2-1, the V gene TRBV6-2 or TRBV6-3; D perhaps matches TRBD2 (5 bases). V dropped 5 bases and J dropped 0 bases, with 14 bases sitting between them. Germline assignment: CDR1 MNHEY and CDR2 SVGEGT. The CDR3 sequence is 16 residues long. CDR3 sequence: CASSDIDYASYNEQFF. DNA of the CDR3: TGTGCCAGCAGTGATATCGACTACGCCTCCTACAATGAGCAGTTCTTC.

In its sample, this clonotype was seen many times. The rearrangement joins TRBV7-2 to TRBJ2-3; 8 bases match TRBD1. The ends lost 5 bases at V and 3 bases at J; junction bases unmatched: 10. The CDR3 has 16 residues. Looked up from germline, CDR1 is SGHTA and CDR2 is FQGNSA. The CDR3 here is CASSRPGRGLTDTQYF. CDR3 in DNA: TGTGCCAGCAGCCGTCCGGGCAGGGGGCTAACAGATACGCAGTATTTT.

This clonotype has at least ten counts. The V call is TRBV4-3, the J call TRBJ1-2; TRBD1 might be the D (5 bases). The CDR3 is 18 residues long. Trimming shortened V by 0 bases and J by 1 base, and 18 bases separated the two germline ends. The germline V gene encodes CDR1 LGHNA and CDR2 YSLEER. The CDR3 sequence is CASSQDLSGRPYNYGYTF. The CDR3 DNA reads TGCGCCAGCAGCCAAGATTTGTCAGGGAGACCCTATAACTATGGCTACACCTTC.

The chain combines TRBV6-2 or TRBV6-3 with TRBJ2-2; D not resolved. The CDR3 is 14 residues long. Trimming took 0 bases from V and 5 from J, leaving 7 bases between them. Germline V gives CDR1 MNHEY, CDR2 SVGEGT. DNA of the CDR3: TGTGCCAGCAGTTACTCAAAGGATACCGGGGAGCTGTTTTTT. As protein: CASSYSKDTGELFF.

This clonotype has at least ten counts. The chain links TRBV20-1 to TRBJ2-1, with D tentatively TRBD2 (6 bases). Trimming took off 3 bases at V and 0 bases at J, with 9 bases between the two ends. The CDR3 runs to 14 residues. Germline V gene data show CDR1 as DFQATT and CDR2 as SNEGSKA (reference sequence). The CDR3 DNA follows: TGCAGTGCTAGTGACGGGAGCTCCTACAATGAGCAGTTCTTC. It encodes CSASDGSSYNEQFF.

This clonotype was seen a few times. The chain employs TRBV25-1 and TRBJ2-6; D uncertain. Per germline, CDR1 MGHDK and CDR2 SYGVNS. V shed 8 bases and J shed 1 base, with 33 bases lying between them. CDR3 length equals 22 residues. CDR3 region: CASPRSGNHGRELNSGANVLTF. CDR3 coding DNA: TGTGCCAGCCCCCGGTCAGGAAACCATGGGCGAGAATTAAATTCTGGGGCCAACGTCCTGACTTTC.

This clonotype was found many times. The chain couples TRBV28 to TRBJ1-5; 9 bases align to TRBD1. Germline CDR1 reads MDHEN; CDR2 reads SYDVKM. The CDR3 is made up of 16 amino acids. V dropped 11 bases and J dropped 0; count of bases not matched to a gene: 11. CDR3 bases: TGTGCCGGGCAGACAGGGGGGTTTTATAGCAATCAGCCCCAGCATTTT. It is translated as CAGQTGGFYSNQPQHF. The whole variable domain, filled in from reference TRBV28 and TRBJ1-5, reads DVKVTQSSRYLVKRTGEKVFLECVQDMDHENMFWYRQDPGLGLRLIYFSYDVKMKEKGDIPEGYSVSREKKERFSLILESASTNQTSMYLCAGQTGGFYSNQPQHFGDGTRLSIL.

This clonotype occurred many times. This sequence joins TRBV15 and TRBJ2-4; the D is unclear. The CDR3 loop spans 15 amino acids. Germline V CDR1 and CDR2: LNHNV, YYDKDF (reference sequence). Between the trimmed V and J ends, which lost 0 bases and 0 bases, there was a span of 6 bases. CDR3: CATSRDKLAKNIQYF. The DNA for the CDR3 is TGTGCCACCAGCAGAGACAAATTAGCCAAAAACATTCAGTACTTC.

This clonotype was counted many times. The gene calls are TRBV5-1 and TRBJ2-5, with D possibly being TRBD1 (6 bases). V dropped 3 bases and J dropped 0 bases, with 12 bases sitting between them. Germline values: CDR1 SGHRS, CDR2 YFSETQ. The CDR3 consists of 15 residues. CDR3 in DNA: TGCGCCAGCAGCTCCGGGACATGGTACCAAGAGACCCAGTACTTC. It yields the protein CASSSGTWYQETQYF.

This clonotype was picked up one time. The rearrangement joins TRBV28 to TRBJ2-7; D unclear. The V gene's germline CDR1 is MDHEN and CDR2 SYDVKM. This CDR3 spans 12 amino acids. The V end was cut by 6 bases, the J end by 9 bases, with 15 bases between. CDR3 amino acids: CASRPPTGLQYF. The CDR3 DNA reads TGTGCCAGCAGGCCCCCAACCGGCTTGCAGTACTTC.

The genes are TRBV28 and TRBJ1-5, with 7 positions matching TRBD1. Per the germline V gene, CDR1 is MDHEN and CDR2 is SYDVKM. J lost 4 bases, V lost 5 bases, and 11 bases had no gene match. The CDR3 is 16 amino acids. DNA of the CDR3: TGTGCCAGCAGTGCCCGAGACAGGGCCCATAATCAGCCCCAGCATTTT. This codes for CASSARDRAHNQPQHF.

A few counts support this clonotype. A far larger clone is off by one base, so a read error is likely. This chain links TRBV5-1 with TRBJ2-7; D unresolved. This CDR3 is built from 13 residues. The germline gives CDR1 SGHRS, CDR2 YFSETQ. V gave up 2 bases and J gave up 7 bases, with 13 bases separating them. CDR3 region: CASSFHSYNEQYF. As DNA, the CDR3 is TGCGCCAGCAGCTTCCACTCCTACAATGAGCAGTACTTC.

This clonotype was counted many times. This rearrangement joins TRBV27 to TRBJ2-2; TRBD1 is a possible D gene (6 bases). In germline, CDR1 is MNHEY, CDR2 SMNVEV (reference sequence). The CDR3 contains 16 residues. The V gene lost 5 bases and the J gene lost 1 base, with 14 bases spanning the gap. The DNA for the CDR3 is TGTGCCAGCAGTCTCTCTAGGGGGAAGAACACCGGGGAGCTGTTTTTT. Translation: CASSLSRGKNTGELFF.

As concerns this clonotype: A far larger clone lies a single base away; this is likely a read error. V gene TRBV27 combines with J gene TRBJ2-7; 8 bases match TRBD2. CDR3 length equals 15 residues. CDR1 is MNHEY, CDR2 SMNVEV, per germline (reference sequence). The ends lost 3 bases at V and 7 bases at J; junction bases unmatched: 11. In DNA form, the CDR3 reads TGTGCCAGCAGTTTGCCGAGCGGGAGCAACAATGAGCAGTACTTC. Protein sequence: CASSLPSGSNNEQYF.

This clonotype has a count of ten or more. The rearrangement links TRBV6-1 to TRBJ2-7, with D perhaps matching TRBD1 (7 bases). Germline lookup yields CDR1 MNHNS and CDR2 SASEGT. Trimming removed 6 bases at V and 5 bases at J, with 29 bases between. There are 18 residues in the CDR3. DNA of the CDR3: TGTGCCAGCAGGGGCCGGGACAGCCCGTCGGGGGACATTCACGAGCAGTACTTC. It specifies CASRGRDSPSGDIHEQYF.

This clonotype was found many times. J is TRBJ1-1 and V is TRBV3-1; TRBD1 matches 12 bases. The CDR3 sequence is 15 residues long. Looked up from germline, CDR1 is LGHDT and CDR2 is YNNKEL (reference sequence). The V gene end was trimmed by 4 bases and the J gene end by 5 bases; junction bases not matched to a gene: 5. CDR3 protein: CASSPGTGGHTEAFF. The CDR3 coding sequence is TGTGCCAGCAGCCCCGGGACAGGGGGCCATACTGAAGCTTTCTTT.

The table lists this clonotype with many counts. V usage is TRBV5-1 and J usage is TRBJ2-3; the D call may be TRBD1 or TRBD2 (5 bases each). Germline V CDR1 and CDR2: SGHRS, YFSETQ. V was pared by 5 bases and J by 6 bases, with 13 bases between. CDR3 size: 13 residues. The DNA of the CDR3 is TGCGCCAGCAGGTGGGACCGTTCGGATACGCAGTATTTT. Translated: CASRWDRSDTQYF. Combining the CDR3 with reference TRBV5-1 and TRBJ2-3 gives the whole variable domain KAGVTQTPRYLIKTRGQQVTLSCSPISGHRSVSWYQQTPGQGLQFLFEYFSETQRNKGNFPGRFSGRQFSNSRSEMNVSTLELGDSALYLCASRWDRSDTQYFGPGTRLTVL.

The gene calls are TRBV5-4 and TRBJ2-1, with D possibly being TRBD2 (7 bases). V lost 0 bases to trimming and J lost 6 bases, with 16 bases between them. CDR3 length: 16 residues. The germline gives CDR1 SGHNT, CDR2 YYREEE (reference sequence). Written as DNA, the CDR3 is TGTGCCAGCAGCTTGGACGACTGGCGGGGGCGCAATGAGCAGTTCTTC. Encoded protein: CASSLDDWRGRNEQFF.

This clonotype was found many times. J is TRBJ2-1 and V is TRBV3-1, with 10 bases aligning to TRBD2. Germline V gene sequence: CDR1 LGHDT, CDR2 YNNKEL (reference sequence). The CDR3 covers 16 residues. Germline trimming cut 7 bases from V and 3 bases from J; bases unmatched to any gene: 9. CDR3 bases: TGTGCCAGCACCTGGACTAGCGGACTGAACTACAATGAGCAGTTCTTC. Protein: CASTWTSGLNYNEQFF.

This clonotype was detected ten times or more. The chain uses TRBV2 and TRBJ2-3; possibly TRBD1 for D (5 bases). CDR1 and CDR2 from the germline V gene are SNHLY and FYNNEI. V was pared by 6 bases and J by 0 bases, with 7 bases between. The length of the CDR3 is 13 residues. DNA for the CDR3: TGTGCCAGCAGACCAGGGAGCACAGATACGCAGTATTTT. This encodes CASRPGSTDTQYF.

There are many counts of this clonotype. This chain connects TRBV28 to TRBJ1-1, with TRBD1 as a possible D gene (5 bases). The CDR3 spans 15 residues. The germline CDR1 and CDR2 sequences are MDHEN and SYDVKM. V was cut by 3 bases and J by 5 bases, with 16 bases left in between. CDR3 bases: TGTGCCAGCAGTTTGGATCAGGGATCCGGGACTGAAGCTTTCTTT. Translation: CASSLDQGSGTEAFF.

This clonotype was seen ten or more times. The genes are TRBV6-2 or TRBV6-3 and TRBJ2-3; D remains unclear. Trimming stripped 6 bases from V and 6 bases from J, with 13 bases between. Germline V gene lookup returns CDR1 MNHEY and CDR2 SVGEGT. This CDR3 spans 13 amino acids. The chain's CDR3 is CASSKGASDTQYF. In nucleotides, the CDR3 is TGTGCCAGCAGCAAAGGAGCATCGGATACGCAGTATTTT.

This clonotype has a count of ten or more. CDR3 in DNA: TGTGCCAGCAGCTCCGTCGGCGATACGCAGTATTTT. Translation: CASSSVGDTQYF. This sequence joins TRBV13 and TRBJ2-3; D remains unclear. The germline gives CDR1 PRHDT, CDR2 FYEKMQ (reference sequence). The germline V and J ends were trimmed by 4 bases and 6 bases, with 8 bases remaining between them. This CDR3 contains 12 residues.

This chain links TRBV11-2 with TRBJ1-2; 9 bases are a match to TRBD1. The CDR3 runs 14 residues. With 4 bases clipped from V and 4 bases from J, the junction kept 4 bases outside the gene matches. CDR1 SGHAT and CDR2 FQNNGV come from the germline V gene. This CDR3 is CASSSRTGVYGYTF. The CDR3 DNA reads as TGTGCCAGCAGCTCACGGACAGGGGTCTATGGCTACACCTTC.

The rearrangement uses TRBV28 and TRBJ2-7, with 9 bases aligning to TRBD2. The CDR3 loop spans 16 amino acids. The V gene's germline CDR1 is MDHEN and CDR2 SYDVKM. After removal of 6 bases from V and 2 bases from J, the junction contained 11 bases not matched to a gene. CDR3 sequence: CASRTGGTSLTYEQYF. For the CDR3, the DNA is TGTGCCAGCAGGACCGGTGGGACTAGCCTCACCTACGAGCAGTACTTC.

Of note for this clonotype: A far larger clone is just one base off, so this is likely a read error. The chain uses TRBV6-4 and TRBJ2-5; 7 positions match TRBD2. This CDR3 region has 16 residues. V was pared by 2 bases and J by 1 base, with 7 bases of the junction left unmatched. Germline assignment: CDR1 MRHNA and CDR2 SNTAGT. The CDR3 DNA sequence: TGTGCCAGCAGTGACGGTGCTAGCGGAGGCCAAGAGACCCAGTACTTC. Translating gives CASSDGASGGQETQYF.

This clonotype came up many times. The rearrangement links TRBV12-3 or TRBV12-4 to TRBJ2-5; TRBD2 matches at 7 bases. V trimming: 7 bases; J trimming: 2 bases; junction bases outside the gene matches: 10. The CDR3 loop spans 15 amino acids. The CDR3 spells CASTRWLAEQETQYF. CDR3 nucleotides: TGTGCCAGCACCCGGTGGCTAGCGGAGCAAGAGACCCAGTACTTC.